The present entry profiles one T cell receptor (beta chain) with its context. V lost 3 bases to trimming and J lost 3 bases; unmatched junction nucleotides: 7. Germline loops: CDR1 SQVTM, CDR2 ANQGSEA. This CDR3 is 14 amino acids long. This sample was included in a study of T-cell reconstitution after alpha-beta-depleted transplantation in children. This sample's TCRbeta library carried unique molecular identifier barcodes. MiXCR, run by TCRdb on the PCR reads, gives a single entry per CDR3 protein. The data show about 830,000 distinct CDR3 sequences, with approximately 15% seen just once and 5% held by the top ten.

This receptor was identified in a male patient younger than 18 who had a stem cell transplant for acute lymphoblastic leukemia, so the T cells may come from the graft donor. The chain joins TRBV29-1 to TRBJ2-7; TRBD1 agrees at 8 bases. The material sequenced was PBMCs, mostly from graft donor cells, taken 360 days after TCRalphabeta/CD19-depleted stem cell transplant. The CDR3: CSVEDQGARYEQYF. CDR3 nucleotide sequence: TGCAGCGTTGAGGATCAGGGGGCCCGCTACGAGCAGTACTTC.